This T cell receptor (beta chain) was identified during a study of technical replicates of blood from several donors. Generated by immunoSEQ multiplex PCR, the TCRdb table keeps only in-frame clones and is missing some. The table lists about 100,000 clones, roughly 95% of them singletons. This clone was detected once. J gave up 1 base and V 4 bases, and 7 bases lay outside the gene matches. The CDR3 has 15 residues. The germline V gene encodes CDR1 SGHRS and CDR2 YFSETQ. This rearrangement joins TRBV5-1 to TRBJ1-1; 7 bases match TRBD1. This receptor was identified in a human donor in good health. The sequenced sample was T cells isolated from PBMCs. The CDR3 sequence is CASSTRQGGNTEAFF. CDR3 bases: TGCGCCAGCAGCACCCGACAGGGCGGGAACACTGAAGCTTTCTTT.